This TCR beta chain was sequenced during a study of Graves' ophthalmopathy and Graves' hyperthyroidism (dated by TCRdb to the late 2010s). Turning to the overall study: Peripheral blood samples were taken at the time of initial diagnosis, before any treatment was given. The study used TCR beta repertoire signatures to distinguish Graves' ophthalmopathy from Graves' hyperthyroidism and to predict progression to ophthalmopathy. In total, approximately 130 blood samples were TCR-sequenced: 40 to 45 ophthalmopathy, roughly 80 hyperthyroidism and roughly 17 hyperthyroidism-to-ophthalmopathy patients. To explore V-J signatures that distinguish ophthalmopathy from hyperthyroidism, a discovery set of 100 patients was enrolled, made up of roughly 41 with ophthalmopathy and 57 with stable hyperthyroidism. The independent validation cohort included around 19 hyperthyroidism patients plus 17 patients who later progressed from hyperthyroidism to ophthalmopathy. T-cell repertoires of thyroid tissue and blood were compared in six hyperthyroidism patients. Following sample collection, hyperthyroidism patients were given methimazole at a starting dose of 30 mg daily, and ophthalmopathy patients were given high-dose intravenous methylprednisolone.

Between the V and J ends, shortened by 1 base and 7 bases respectively, the junction contains 14 bases. CDR1 and CDR2, looked up from the germline V gene, are ENHRY and SYGVKD. Including cysteine and phenylalanine, the CDR3 has 14 amino acids. The sequence is cut down to CDR3 DNA, 42 bases in frame from base 1. Here is what the overall study found, with its caveats: In cross-validation, the 13-signature model distinguished ophthalmopathy from stable hyperthyroidism with 85% to 90% sensitivity and around 81% specificity, and in the test set the corresponding values were approximately 80% and 75%. Sample size was not predetermined statistically, and investigators were not blinded to group allocation. Most expanded thyroid clonotypes with frequency above 0.001 were also detected in blood, suggesting blood repertoires may reflect the thyroid immune response. In validation, the model predicted ophthalmopathy progression with roughly 68% sensitivity and about 77% specificity; 12 predicted patients were CT-confirmed with GO in a median of approximately six months.

For repertoire sequencing, TCR beta CDR3 regions were amplified from RNA transcripts. HTBI primers and the Qiagen OneStep RT-PCR kit were used in a first-round RT-PCR, which was followed by a second-round multiplex PCR, size selection and purification. The libraries underwent paired-end sequencing with 100 bp reads on an Illumina HiSeq2000. In the original analysis: SOAPnuke was used to process the reads, throwing out any read that had adapters, had uncalled bases, had a mean Phred below 15, or lacked an exact constant-primer or identifier match. High-quality paired reads were merged with COPE v1.2.5. Clonotypes were defined as unique nucleotide sequences and were aligned to IMGT TRB V, D and J references using MiTCR v1.1. Analysis was restricted to V-J combinations with a frequency above 0.0001, which covered 99.2% of repertoires. A TCR clonal expansion and chaos score per V-J combination was defined as the ratio of F50 clonal expansion to chaos observed in the TCRdist matrix. Welch's t-statistics and random forest were used to reduce features to about a dozen V-J combinations, which were fed into a naive Bayes classifier. The Morisita-Horn index was used to measure how similar the thyroid and blood repertoires were. TCRdb trimmed public reads at Q25 via fastp, called clones via MiXCR and kept in-frame beta chains. Every CDR3 protein is listed once, alongside the most common genes and DNA of its rows. The V and J calls here are based on TCRdb, not the publication. This sample is represented by roughly 700,000 distinct CDR3 sequences; 35% to 50% of them were singletons. The ten largest clones take up around 40% of the sample.

Ophthalmopathy patients had moderately to severely active disease, Clinical Activity Score of at least 3, NOSPECS grade of at least 4, and disease duration under 3 months. Patients were excluded if they had other autoimmune diseases, uncontrolled infections, pregnancy or lactation. Diagnosis was based on clinical symptoms, serum thyroxine, TRAb, thyroid ultrasound and orbital computed tomography. PBMCs were isolated from about 10 ml of fresh peripheral blood by Ficoll-Paque density gradient centrifugation. Trizol reagent was used to extract the total RNA, and its quality was then checked on an Agilent 2100 Bioanalyzer. A word on this clonotype: Its antigen target is currently unknown. Per-base quality was not reported, and no clone a single base away is much larger than it.

This TCR was recovered from an adult man with Graves' ophthalmopathy. Recombination linked TRBV10-3 to TRBJ2-7, with TRBD1 perhaps the D gene, on 5 matching bases. Input material: peripheral blood. The CDR3 protein is CAISEFEAGHEQYF. The DNA is as follows: TGTGCCATCAGTGAGTTCGAAGCAGGGCATGAGCAGTACTTC.